The clone carrying this TCR beta chain appeared a few times. In the original processing: Researchers report that nucleated cell counts were estimated from reference gene primer amplification. Libraries were prepared by immunoSEQ multiplex PCR; TCRdb keeps only in-frame clonotypes and omits some of them. D and trimming were read from the DNA, whereas the V and J calls and clone size are those reported in that table. The sample holds about 360,000 clones, 81% seen once. This entry comes from a study of blood T cell repertoires in COVID-19. Study details: Specimens from acute and convalescent COVID-19 originated in the United States, Italy and Spain. T cells, B-cell-depleted T cells, or PBMCs supplied cDNA or gDNA.

Germline CDR1 and CDR2: LNHDA and SQIVND (reference sequence). This CDR3 is 18 amino acids long. Trimming removed 7 bases from V and 1 base from J, with 25 bases in between. The sample comprised peripheral blood. This sequence joins TRBV19 and TRBJ1-2; possible D gene TRBD1, 6 bases. The TCR originated in a human donor with acute or convalescent COVID-19. The donor label of this sample is uncertain. CDR3 region: CASTPSPPMGAVNYGYTF. DNA of the CDR3: TGTGCCAGTACCCCTTCCCCCCCAATGGGGGCCGTTAACTATGGCTACACCTTC. Complete variable domain (other parts from reference TRBV19 and TRBJ1-2): DGGITQSPKYLFRKEGQNVTLSCEQNLNHDAMYWYRQDPGQGLRLIYYSQIVNDFQKGDIAEGYSVSREKKESFPLTVTSAQKNPTAFYLCASTPSPPMGAVNYGYTFGSGTRLTVV.